This T cell receptor (beta chain) stems from a study of T cell responses to AZD1222 COVID-19 vaccine. Study results and caveats: Most donors were white British, females outnumbered males, and clonal diversity was possibly underestimated.

Second doses that came at about 4 or about 12 weeks were put together. Germline V gene sequence: CDR1 LNHDA, CDR2 SQIVND (reference sequence). This CDR3 is 15 amino acids long. V shed 7 bases, J shed 0 bases, and the junction held 6 bases outside the gene matches. Method: immunoSEQ multiplex PCR; TCRdb's copy keeps in-frame clones and lacks some. The repertoire has about 160,000 clones, roughly 90% of them found once; the top ten carry more than 3%. In the case of this clone: The antigen is not known.

The sample consisted of peripheral blood, taken 28 days after the second AZD1222 dose. The receptor was derived from an adult who received the AZD1222 COVID-19 vaccine. The J gene is TRBJ1-5, the V gene TRBV19, with 7 nucleotides matching TRBD1. The CDR3 DNA follows: TGTGCCAGTACGACAGGGAGTTATAGCAATCAGCCCCAGCATTTT. Its translation is CASTTGSYSNQPQHF. Filled out from reference TRBV19 and TRBJ1-5, the complete variable domain reads DGGITQSPKYLFRKEGQNVTLSCEQNLNHDAMYWYRQDPGQGLRLIYYSQIVNDFQKGDIAEGYSVSREKKESFPLTVTSAQKNPTAFYLCASTTGSYSNQPQHFGDGTRLSIL.